These 27 T cell receptor beta chains originate from one sample sequenced in a study of cytomegalovirus exposure and HLA in healthy donors. Amplification used 60 Vbeta primers and 13 Jbeta primers. Repertoires were generated with immunoSEQ multiplex PCR, while TCRdb's copy carries only in-frame clones and drops some. The sample has about 120,000 clones; roughly four fifths are singletons. Sequenced material: PBMCs. Every receptor here comes from a man aged 40-49 years in good health and CMV-seronegative.

The rearrangement links TRBV7-2 to TRBJ2-1; TRBD1 matches 7 bases. This CDR3 is built from 12 residues. CDR1 and CDR2 from the germline V gene are SGHTA and FQGNSA. V gave up 4 bases and J gave up 7 bases; unmatched junction bases: 1. Here the CDR3 DNA reads TGTGCCAGCAGCTCGACAGGGAATGAGCAGTTCTTC. This gives the protein CASSSTGNEQFF.

This clone has a handful of counts. The rearrangement links TRBV6-1 to TRBJ1-2; D is unresolved. V was clipped by 5 bases and J by 7 bases, with 8 bases between them. There are 11 residues in the CDR3. Per germline, CDR1 MNHNS and CDR2 SASEGT. CDR3 DNA: TGTGCCAGCAGTTTCAACGGTGGCTACACCTTC. It specifies CASSFNGGYTF.

The J gene is TRBJ2-1, the V gene TRBV19; 7 bases map to TRBD2. The germline V gene encodes CDR1 LNHDA and CDR2 SQIVND (reference sequence). CDR3 length: 18 amino acids. J gave up 4 bases and V 8 bases, and 20 bases lay outside the gene matches. In nucleotides, the CDR3 is TGTGCCAGTTACCCCTCTTTCTGGGCGGGAGTAAGTTACAATGAGCAGTTCTTC. Translated, it gives CASYPSFWAGVSYNEQFF.

The V gene is TRBV2, the J gene TRBJ2-7; TRBD1 matches at 8 bases. Trimming cost V 8 bases and J 5 bases; bases outside gene matches: 8. The germline V gene encodes CDR1 SNHLY and CDR2 FYNNEI. CDR3 length equals 13 residues. CDR3 loop: CASAGTGRNEQYF. The CDR3 coding sequence is TGTGCCAGCGCCGGGACAGGAAGGAACGAGCAGTACTTC.

This clone has only one observation. The chain combines TRBV6-1 with TRBJ2-7; D is uncertain. The CDR3 contains 14 residues. Germline V gene sequence: CDR1 MNHNS, CDR2 SASEGT. V lost 5 bases, J lost 0 bases, and 11 bases lay in between. The CDR3 reads CASSTVSGSYEQYF. The DNA of the CDR3 is TGTGCCAGCAGTACAGTTAGTGGCTCCTACGAGCAGTACTTC.

The gene calls are TRBV2 and TRBJ1-5; 7 bases align to TRBD1. After removal of 11 bases from V and 4 bases from J, the junction contained 8 bases not matched to a gene. This CDR3 contains 13 residues. CDR1 is SNHLY and CDR2 is FYNNEI in the germline V gene. DNA for the CDR3: TGTGCCCAGGGGGGCAGGGCAAATCAGCCCCAGCATTTT. Amino acids: CAQGGRANQPQHF.

The chain carries TRBV7-9 and TRBJ1-5; D is possibly TRBD1 (6 bases). The CDR3 has 14 residues. Deletions cut 3 bases from V and 3 bases from J, with 9 bases between. Germline CDR1 SEHNR, CDR2 FQNEAQ (reference sequence). The CDR3 nucleotides are TGTGCCAGCAGCTTTTGGGACACCAATCAGCCCCAGCATTTT. This codes for CASSFWDTNQPQHF.

In its sample, this clone was seen a few times. The gene calls are TRBV10-2 and TRBJ2-2, with D possibly TRBD2 on 6 matching bases. Looked up from germline, CDR1 is WSHSY and CDR2 is SAAADI. The CDR3 sequence is 13 residues long. V gave up 7 bases and J gave up 6 bases, with 12 bases separating them. The CDR3: CASTNGGAGELFF. As DNA, the CDR3 is TGCGCCAGCACCAACGGGGGAGCCGGGGAGCTGTTTTTT.

The J gene is TRBJ2-3, the V gene TRBV7-2; 7 positions agree with TRBD2. The CDR3 is made up of 16 amino acids. Trimming took 5 bases from V and 9 from J; bases not matched to a gene: 17. CDR1 and CDR2 from the germline V gene are SGHTA and FQGNSA. In DNA form, the CDR3 reads TGTGCCAGCAGCCACCCTAGCGGAGGAACCCGGGAAACGCAGTATTTT. The encoded protein is CASSHPSGGTRETQYF. The entire variable domain, with the rest obtained from reference TRBV7-2 and TRBJ2-3, is as follows: GAGVSQSPSNKVTEKGKDVELRCDPISGHTALYWYRQSLGQGLEFLIYFQGNSAPDKSGLPSDRFSAERTGGSVSTLTIQRTQQEDSAVYLCASSHPSGGTRETQYFGPGTRLTVL.

The CDR3 here is CARGLRLYQQETQYF. Written as DNA, the CDR3 is TGTGCCAGGGGGCTCCGGTTGTATCAACAAGAGACCCAGTACTTC. V usage is TRBV28 and J usage is TRBJ2-5, with TRBD1 as a possible D gene (5 bases). Trimming shortened V by 9 bases and J by 2 bases, and 19 bases separated the two germline ends. CDR3 length: 15 amino acids. Per the germline V gene, CDR1 is MDHEN and CDR2 is SYDVKM. The full variable domain, its missing parts supplied by reference TRBV28 and TRBJ2-5, is DVKVTQSSRYLVKRTGEKVFLECVQDMDHENMFWYRQDPGLGLRLIYFSYDVKMKEKGDIPEGYSVSREKKERFSLILESASTNQTSMYLCARGLRLYQQETQYFGPGTRLLVL.

The chain employs TRBV11-2 and TRBJ1-2; TRBD1 is a possible D gene (5 bases). The CDR3 runs 14 residues. The germline V gene has CDR1 SGHAT and CDR2 FQNNGV. V was pared by 7 bases and J by 7 bases, with 19 bases between. The CDR3 region is CASTRDSRSIGYTF. The CDR3 nucleotides read TGTGCCAGCACCCGCGACAGCCGGTCAATTGGCTACACCTTC.

The V and J genes are TRBV28 and TRBJ1-5; D perhaps matches TRBD1 (6 bases). Trimming cost V 6 bases and J 2 bases, with 11 bases left between them. The CDR3 loop spans 14 amino acids. CDR1 MDHEN and CDR2 SYDVKM come from the germline V gene. The CDR3 is CASRPGDGNQPQHF. CDR3 nucleotide sequence: TGTGCCAGCAGGCCAGGGGATGGCAATCAGCCCCAGCATTTT.

The CDR3: CASSPGGTEQFF. In DNA, the CDR3 is TGTGCCAGCAGCCCGGGGGGGACTGAGCAGTTCTTC. The chain is built from TRBV7-9 and TRBJ2-1, with 8 bases lining up with TRBD2. The CDR3 has 12 amino acids. Germline CDR1 reads SEHNR; CDR2 reads FQNEAQ (reference sequence). The J segment lost 9 bases and the V segment lost 5 bases, leaving 3 bases of the junction unmatched.

This chain links TRBV13 with TRBJ1-2, with 7 positions matching TRBD1. This CDR3 is 13 amino acids long. CDR1 is PRHDT, CDR2 FYEKMQ, per germline (reference sequence). With V trimmed by 8 bases and J by 3 bases, 6 bases remained unmatched. In nucleotides, the CDR3 is TGTGCCAGCGGACAGGTAATAGACTATGGCTACACCTTC. This translates into CASGQVIDYGYTF.

This rearrangement joins TRBV27 to TRBJ2-1, with 8 bases identical to TRBD2. The CDR3 sequence is 15 residues long. In germline, CDR1 is MNHEY, CDR2 SMNVEV (reference sequence). V lost 6 bases, J lost 0 bases, and 4 bases stayed unmatched. CDR3: CASRASGSSYNEQFF. The CDR3 region has the DNA TGTGCCAGCAGAGCCAGCGGGAGCTCCTACAATGAGCAGTTCTTC.

The V and J genes are TRBV27 and TRBJ1-2; D uncertain. The V and J ends lost 2 bases and 6 bases respectively, with 13 bases between them. Germline V gives CDR1 MNHEY, CDR2 SMNVEV (reference sequence). The CDR3 sequence is 14 residues long. CDR3 nucleotides: TGTGCCAGCAGTTTACGGACTGGGTCGGATGGCTACACCTTC. Translating it yields CASSLRTGSDGYTF.

CDR3 sequence reads: CSVARRGNTEAFF. CDR3 DNA: TGCAGCGTTGCGAGACGGGGGAACACTGAAGCTTTCTTT. The rearrangement uses TRBV29-1 and TRBJ1-1; D unresolved. The CDR3 length is 13 residues. Trimming took 4 bases from V and 1 from J, leaving 10 bases between them. CDR1 SQVTM and CDR2 ANQGSEA come from the germline V gene.

This clone was observed a handful of times. The rearrangement links TRBV6-6 to TRBJ1-1, with D possibly TRBD1 on 5 matching bases. Germline V gene sequence: CDR1 MNHNY, CDR2 SVGAGI (reference sequence). CDR3 length equals 13 residues. The V and J ends lost 6 bases and 7 bases respectively, with 15 bases between them. The CDR3 DNA sequence: TGTGCCAGCAGCCCTGCCAGGGTCGGTGAAGCTTTCTTT. This encodes CASSPARVGEAFF.

This rearrangement joins TRBV19 to TRBJ2-1, with 12 bases identical to TRBD2. With 9 bases clipped from V and 5 bases from J, the junction kept 2 bases outside the gene matches. Germline V lookup: CDR1 LNHDA, CDR2 SQIVND (reference sequence). The CDR3 is made up of 13 amino acids. CDR3 sequence: CASRLAGDNEQFF. The CDR3 DNA sequence: TGTGCCAGCCGACTAGCGGGGGACAATGAGCAGTTCTTC.

J is TRBJ1-3 and V is TRBV5-1; 7 bases agree with TRBD1. Germline lookup yields CDR1 SGHRS and CDR2 YFSETQ. Losses at the gene ends were 4 bases for V and 8 bases for J; bases not matched to a gene: 12. This CDR3 region has 15 residues. CDR3 loop: CASSLQGSGLDTIYF. The DNA for the CDR3 is TGCGCCAGCAGCCTACAGGGGTCTGGGCTGGACACCATATATTTT.

This rearrangement joins TRBV28 to TRBJ2-7; 7 nucleotides align to TRBD2. V lost 8 bases and J lost 4; bases outside the gene matches: 5. The CDR3 has 12 residues. Germline CDR1 MDHEN, CDR2 SYDVKM. CDR3 sequence: CASGAGAYEQYF. CDR3 coding DNA: TGTGCCAGCGGGGCGGGAGCATACGAGCAGTACTTC. Filled out from reference TRBV28 and TRBJ2-7, the complete variable domain reads DVKVTQSSRYLVKRTGEKVFLECVQDMDHENMFWYRQDPGLGLRLIYFSYDVKMKEKGDIPEGYSVSREKKERFSLILESASTNQTSMYLCASGAGAYEQYFGPGTRLTVT.

The chain combines TRBV9 with TRBJ2-4, with TRBD1 identical over 7 bases. V gave up 0 bases and J gave up 8 bases; unmatched junction bases: 2. Germline CDR1 SGDLS, CDR2 YYNGEE. CDR3 size: 13 residues. The CDR3 loop reads CASSVGQGDIQYF. CDR3 sequence (DNA): TGTGCCAGCAGCGTAGGGCAGGGGGACATTCAGTACTTC.

DNA for the CDR3: TGCGCCAGCAGCCGAGCCGGGACTAGGGGCACAGATACGCAGTATTTT. It codes for CASSRAGTRGTDTQYF. This chain uses TRBV4-3 with TRBJ2-3; 8 nucleotides match TRBD2. Germline V CDR1 and CDR2: LGHNA, YSLEER. With 4 bases clipped from V and 1 base from J, the junction kept 7 bases outside the gene matches. CDR3 size: 16 residues.

The rearrangement uses TRBV5-6 and TRBJ1-1; TRBD1 agrees at 8 bases. CDR3 length: 18 amino acids. V dropped 4 bases and J dropped 0; count of bases not matched to a gene: 14. The germline V gene encodes CDR1 SGHDT and CDR2 YYEEEE. CDR3 region: CASSTIGQGPLLNTEAFF. The CDR3 DNA sequence: TGTGCCAGCAGCACCATTGGACAGGGACCCCTTCTGAACACTGAAGCTTTCTTT.

The chain employs TRBV7-8 and TRBJ2-5; 8 nucleotides align to TRBD1. Losses at the gene ends were 6 bases for V and 2 bases for J; bases not matched to a gene: 5. Germline CDR1 is SGHVS and CDR2 is FQNEAQ. This CDR3 is built from 14 residues. CDR3 loop: CASSRDRGQETQYF. The CDR3 DNA reads TGTGCCAGCAGTCGAGACAGGGGTCAAGAGACCCAGTACTTC.

As DNA, the CDR3 is TGTGCCAGCACGACACCCTCTGGGAACACTGAAGCTTTCTTT. This codes for CASTTPSGNTEAFF. The chain links TRBV28 to TRBJ1-1; D not resolved. There are 14 residues in the CDR3. Per germline, CDR1 MDHEN and CDR2 SYDVKM. The V gene lost 7 bases and the J gene lost 1 base, with 13 bases spanning the gap.

The chain uses TRBV27 and TRBJ2-3; D remains unclear. V was shortened by 5 bases and J by 0 bases, with 6 bases between the two germline ends. The CDR3 is 13 residues long. In germline, CDR1 is MNHEY, CDR2 SMNVEV (reference sequence). The CDR3 DNA reads TGTGCCAGCAGTCTCACTAGCACAGATACGCAGTATTTT. Translating gives CASSLTSTDTQYF.